Listed here are 24 T cell receptor beta chains from one sample, sequenced in a study of blood T cells in healthy people across ages. Then a second PCR, running about 6 to 11 cycles, was carried out with a sample-barcoded 5' primer and a J-beta primer mix. TCRdb redid the calling of the 5' RACE reads with MiXCR, one entry per CDR3 protein. The sample has hundreds of thousands of distinct CDR3 sequences; roughly 44% are singletons. Sequenced material: blood. The origin of the receptors is a man between 60 and 70 years old in good health.

J is TRBJ2-4 and V is TRBV7-2; TRBD1 aligns across 9 bases. Germline V gives CDR1 SGHTA, CDR2 FQGNSA. The CDR3 is 17 amino acids. Trimming cost V 3 bases and J 2 bases; bases outside gene matches: 8. CDR3 protein: CASSFSTGGSTKNIQYF. Here the CDR3 DNA reads TGTGCCAGCAGCTTTAGTACAGGGGGCTCGACCAAAAACATTCAGTACTTC. Supplemented by reference TRBV7-2 and TRBJ2-4, the full variable domain reads GAGVSQSPSNKVTEKGKDVELRCDPISGHTALYWYRQSLGQGLEFLIYFQGNSAPDKSGLPSDRFSAERTGGSVSTLTIQRTQQEDSAVYLCASSFSTGGSTKNIQYFGAGTRLSVL.

This clonotype appeared a single time. Germline and junction disagree at one end, which may indicate a read error. The J gene is TRBJ2-5, the V gene TRBV20-1; D might be TRBD1 or TRBD2, each matching 6 bases. Germline V gene sequence: CDR1 DFQATT, CDR2 SNEGSKA (reference sequence). The CDR3 totals 14 residues. This chain's CDR3 is CSARVPGAGEAQYF. As DNA, the CDR3 is TGCAGTGCTAGAGTACCGGGGGCCGGAGAGGCCCAGTACTTC.

The V gene is TRBV9, the J gene TRBJ2-5; 8 nucleotides agree with TRBD1. The CDR3 extends over 16 amino acids. V shed 0 bases, J shed 0 bases, and the junction held 4 bases outside the gene matches. Germline V gene sequence: CDR1 SGDLS, CDR2 YYNGEE. As DNA, the CDR3 is TGTGCCAGCAGCGTAGGGACAGGGCTTAACCAAGAGACCCAGTACTTC. Its protein product is CASSVGTGLNQETQYF. Together with reference TRBV9 and TRBJ2-5, the CDR3 gives the full variable domain: DSGVTQTPKHLITATGQRVTLRCSPRSGDLSVYWYQQSLDQGLQFLIQYYNGEERAKGNILERFSAQQFPDLHSELNLSSLELGDSALYFCASSVGTGLNQETQYFGPGTRLLVL.

This clonotype was recorded many times. This chain uses TRBV2 with TRBJ1-4, with 7 bases lining up with TRBD1. CDR3 length: 14 residues. V trimming: 5 bases; J trimming: 6 bases; junction bases outside the gene matches: 6. Germline lookup yields CDR1 SNHLY and CDR2 FYNNEI. CDR3: CASSPGQLYEKLFF. The CDR3 DNA follows: TGTGCCAGCAGTCCGGGACAGCTTTATGAAAAACTGTTTTTT.

This clonotype was picked up a small number of times. The chain has TRBV28 and TRBJ2-1; D ambiguous. This CDR3 comprises 12 residues. Germline loops: CDR1 MDHEN, CDR2 SYDVKM. V lost 10 bases to trimming and J lost 0 bases, with 7 bases between them. CDR3 sequence: CATCGSYNEQFF. The CDR3 nucleotides are TGTGCCACGTGTGGCTCCTACAATGAGCAGTTCTTC.

This chain joins TRBV7-2 and TRBJ2-1; D is unresolved. Trimming removed 1 base at V and 7 bases at J, with 20 bases between. The germline gives CDR1 SGHTA, CDR2 FQGNSA. This CDR3 has 17 residues. The CDR3 DNA is TGTGCCAGCAGCTTAGTCCCTACGAGCGTTTCTTGGAATGAGCAGTTCTTC. Its protein product is CASSLVPTSVSWNEQFF.

This chain links TRBV11-2 with TRBJ2-3; 10 nucleotides agree with TRBD2. This CDR3 has 14 residues. Germline CDR1 is SGHAT and CDR2 is FQNNGV. The J segment lost 4 bases and the V segment lost 6 bases, leaving 4 bases of the junction unmatched. This chain's CDR3 is CASRASGGPDTQYF. CDR3 nucleotide sequence: TGTGCCAGCAGGGCTAGCGGGGGCCCAGATACGCAGTATTTT.

V and J are TRBV6-2 or TRBV6-3 and TRBJ2-1; 10 bases match TRBD2. The CDR3 is made up of 19 amino acids. Germline CDR1 reads MNHEY; CDR2 reads SVGEGT. V gave up 0 bases and J gave up 5 bases; unmatched junction bases: 13. In DNA form, the CDR3 reads TGTGCCAGCAGTTACTCGGGCAGTCTTAGCGGGGGGCCTCACAATGAGCAGTTCTTC. It yields the protein CASSYSGSLSGGPHNEQFF.

This clonotype appeared a few times. The V gene is TRBV20-1, the J gene TRBJ1-2, with 7 bases fitting TRBD1. The CDR3 spans 15 residues. Trimming cost V 3 bases and J 2 bases; bases outside gene matches: 9. Germline CDR1 is DFQATT and CDR2 is SNEGSKA (reference sequence). CDR3 amino acids: CSASPGRTGNYGYTF. CDR3 DNA: TGCAGTGCTAGCCCTGGGAGGACAGGAAACTATGGCTACACCTTC.

The chain is built from TRBV20-1 and TRBJ2-7, with 11 bases that match TRBD1. CDR3 length: 15 residues. Germline trimming cut 1 base from V and 4 bases from J; bases unmatched to any gene: 6. Germline V gene data show CDR1 as DFQATT and CDR2 as SNEGSKA (reference sequence). DNA of the CDR3: TGCAGTGCTAGAGGGGGACAGGGGGTCCGGTACGAGCAGTACTTC. Amino acids: CSARGGQGVRYEQYF.

V gene TRBV20-1 combines with J gene TRBJ1-5; D unclear. Germline assignment: CDR1 DFQATT and CDR2 SNEGSKA (reference sequence). The CDR3 is 14 residues long. V lost 0 bases to trimming and J lost 2 bases, with 8 bases between them. In DNA, the CDR3 is TGCAGTGCTAGAGACTTAACCGGCAATCAGCCCCAGCATTTT. Residues: CSARDLTGNQPQHF.

This clonotype was counted ten times or more. The chain carries TRBV29-1 and TRBJ2-5; unclear D gene. The CDR3 sequence is 12 residues long. Trimming stripped 1 base from V and 3 bases from J, with 6 bases between. The V gene's germline CDR1 is SQVTM and CDR2 ANQGSEA. The CDR3 bases are TGCAGCGTTGAAGGGAGCAAAGAGACCCAGTACTTC. Its translation is CSVEGSKETQYF.

This clonotype was seen a few times. The genes are TRBV7-6 and TRBJ2-5, with D uncertain. Germline V gives CDR1 SGHVS, CDR2 FNYEAQ. Trimming cost V 2 bases and J 0 bases, with 7 bases left between them. The CDR3 sequence is 14 residues long. For the CDR3, the DNA is TGTGCCAGCAGCTTAAGGTTGGACCAAGAGACCCAGTACTTC. Protein: CASSLRLDQETQYF.

This clonotype was seen only once. The chain is built from TRBV11-2 and TRBJ1-1, with a tentative D call TRBD1 (6 bases). Germline V gene sequence: CDR1 SGHAT, CDR2 FQNNGV. Trimming left V 5 bases short and J 4 bases short, with 11 bases between. This CDR3 is 13 amino acids long. The CDR3 here is CASSRTGFTEAFF. The DNA for the CDR3 is TGTGCCAGCAGCCGAACAGGGTTCACTGAAGCTTTCTTT. Full variable domain (outside the CDR3, taken from reference TRBV11-2 and TRBJ1-1): EAGVAQSPRYKIIEKRQSVAFWCNPISGHATLYWYQQILGQGPKLLIQFQNNGVVDDSQLPKDRFSAERLKGVDSTLKIQPAKLEDSAVYLCASSRTGFTEAFFGQGTRLTVV.

The rearrangement links TRBV5-1 to TRBJ2-1, with 7 positions matching TRBD2. The length of the CDR3 is 14 residues. With V trimmed by 2 bases and J by 3 bases, 2 bases remained unmatched. Per the germline V gene, CDR1 is SGHRS and CDR2 is YFSETQ. CDR3 sequence: CASSFGGVYNEQFF. The CDR3 DNA reads as TGCGCCAGCAGCTTTGGGGGGGTCTACAATGAGCAGTTCTTC.

This chain uses TRBV3-1 with TRBJ2-1; no firm D call. CDR1 is LGHDT, CDR2 YNNKEL, per germline (reference sequence). CDR3 length: 16 amino acids. Trimming shortened V by 4 bases and J by 7 bases, and 20 bases separated the two germline ends. The CDR3 is CASSPILDGPLNEQFF. The DNA for the CDR3 is TGTGCCAGCAGCCCAATCCTGGACGGACCACTAAATGAGCAGTTCTTC.

The V and J genes are TRBV6-1 and TRBJ2-4; tentative D call: TRBD1 (5 bases). This CDR3 spans 16 amino acids. Germline assignment: CDR1 MNHNS and CDR2 SASEGT. Trimming left V 6 bases short and J 0 bases short, with 15 bases between. The chain's CDR3 is CASRPGRDLAKNIQYF. DNA of the CDR3: TGTGCCAGCAGGCCGGGCAGGGATTTAGCCAAAAACATTCAGTACTTC.

This rearrangement joins TRBV20-1 to TRBJ2-7; 9 nucleotides agree with TRBD1. CDR3 length: 16 residues. V lost 3 bases to trimming and J lost 4 bases; unmatched junction nucleotides: 13. Germline V gene data show CDR1 as DFQATT and CDR2 as SNEGSKA (reference sequence). CDR3 sequence (DNA): TGCAGTGCTAGCAGCCCTAGGGGGACAGGGTGGTACGAGCAGTACTTC. Translating gives CSASSPRGTGWYEQYF.

This clonotype occurred a few times. CDR3 loop: CASSPQGKTNYGYTF. The CDR3 region has the DNA TGTGCCAGCAGCCCCCAGGGCAAGACTAACTATGGCTACACCTTC. The gene calls are TRBV7-2 and TRBJ1-2; perhaps TRBD1 as D (5 bases). The germline gives CDR1 SGHTA, CDR2 FQGNSA. This CDR3 is 15 amino acids long. Trimming took 5 bases from V and 0 from J, leaving 13 bases between them.

This clonotype has only one observation. J is TRBJ2-2 and V is TRBV2; D is unclear. Germline V gives CDR1 SNHLY, CDR2 FYNNEI. The CDR3 spans 12 residues. The V end was cut by 1 base, the J end by 6 bases, with 3 bases between. The CDR3 DNA sequence: TGTGCCAGCAGTGAAGTTGCCGGGGAGCTGTTTTTT. Its protein product is CASSEVAGELFF.

This chain joins TRBV19 and TRBJ2-7, with D possibly TRBD2 on 6 matching bases. Germline lookup yields CDR1 LNHDA and CDR2 SQIVND (reference sequence). With 6 bases removed from V and 3 bases from J, the gap between germline ends came to 18 bases. This CDR3 spans 15 amino acids. The CDR3 here is CASSLRVGGNYEQYF. DNA for the CDR3: TGTGCCAGTAGCCTCCGCGTGGGAGGAAACTACGAGCAGTACTTC.

The chain carries TRBV12-3 or TRBV12-4 and TRBJ2-7; 11 positions agree with TRBD2. The CDR3 runs 15 residues. Trimming removed 5 bases from V and 7 bases from J; junction bases left unmatched: 10. CDR3 in DNA: TGTGCCAGCAGTGAAGTAGCGGGGGGGAACAATGAGCAGTACTTC. Amino acids: CASSEVAGGNNEQYF.

This clonotype showed up many times. V usage is TRBV20-1 and J usage is TRBJ2-5; 9 bases match TRBD1. V shed 5 bases and J 11 bases; nucleotides not matched to a gene: 12. The germline CDR1 and CDR2 sequences are DFQATT and SNEGSKA (reference sequence). The CDR3 is made up of 13 amino acids. The CDR3 DNA reads as TGCAGTGCTTCGGACTCAAGGGACAGGGAGCAGTACTTC. Encoded protein: CSASDSRDREQYF.

This clonotype was seen repeatedly, ten times or more. The genes are TRBV21-1 and TRBJ2-7; TRBD1, the table's D call, was not compared with the DNA. TRBV21-1 is shown as a pseudogene. This CDR3 contains 12 residues. In nucleotides, the CDR3 is TGTGCCACGGGACCAATTGGCCACGAGCAGTACTTC. It yields the protein CATGPIGHEQYF.